This TCR beta chain was recovered during a study of T cells in Graves' hyperthyroidism and ophthalmopathy. Newly diagnosed hyperthyroidism, duration under 2 months, in patients aged 18 to 65. Uncontrolled infection, other autoimmune disease, pregnancy or lactation led to exclusion. Points on this clonotype: What it recognizes is unknown. The CDR3 ends on some other residue instead of the conserved phenylalanine or tryptophan, so this is likely a read error. No DNA is shown, since the ends of the CDR3 on it are uncertain; the CDR3 is the one TCRdb lists.

Per germline, CDR1 KGHDR and CDR2 SFDVKD. From its first to its last residue, the CDR3 has 8 amino acids. Study-wide results and limits: Most expanded thyroid clonotypes above 0.001 also appeared in blood.

TCR beta CDR3 region amplification was performed from RNA transcripts. The HTBI set primed first-round TCR CDR3 RT-PCR. TCRdb re-called the multiplex PCR reads through MiXCR, storing one row per CDR3 protein. The top ten clones hold 6.5% to 9% of a sample with 560,000 or so distinct CDR3 sequences, 40% to 55% of them seen once. The chain uses TRBV24-1 and TRBJ2-5; whether TRBD2, the table's D call, matches the DNA was not checked. This TCR came from a woman aged 18-30 years with Graves' hyperthyroidism. Material for sequencing was peripheral blood or thyroid tissue (not recorded which). This CDR3 is CATSDLAG.